These 19 T cell receptor beta chains were all obtained from the same sample, sequenced in a study of T cell responses to AZD1222 COVID-19 vaccine. TCRdb's table, derived via immunoSEQ multiplex PCR, lists solely in-frame clones and lacks some. The data contain roughly 100,000 clones, more than 70% of them singletons. The source material was peripheral blood, sampled on day 0 of AZD1222 vaccination. These receptors came from an adult in good health.

The chain links TRBV18 to TRBJ2-7; D is possibly TRBD2 (6 bases). This CDR3 is 17 amino acids long. V shed 1 base and J shed 5 bases, with 21 bases lying between them. CDR1 and CDR2 (germline): KGHSH, LQKENI. DNA of the CDR3: TGTGCCAGCTCACCACTATTAACGGCGGGATTACGGCACGAGCAGTACTTC. Protein product: CASSPLLTAGLRHEQYF.

This chain joins TRBV7-9 and TRBJ1-2, with TRBD1 identical over 8 bases. The germline V gene encodes CDR1 SEHNR and CDR2 FQNEAQ (reference sequence). The J segment lost 8 bases and the V segment lost 7 bases, leaving 9 bases of the junction unmatched. The CDR3 runs 13 residues. The CDR3 DNA is TGTGCCAGCATCCCGACAGGGGACGGCGGCTACACCTTC. Protein product: CASIPTGDGGYTF.

This clone was observed a few times. The chain is built from TRBV18 and TRBJ1-6; D perhaps matches TRBD1 (6 bases). The germline V gene has CDR1 KGHSH and CDR2 LQKENI. Trimming shortened V by 3 bases and J by 6 bases, and 6 bases separated the two germline ends. The CDR3 spans 13 residues. The CDR3 sequence: CASSPDSNSPLHF. The CDR3, as DNA: TGTGCCAGCTCACCGGACAGTAATTCACCCCTCCACTTT. The full variable domain, in which reference TRBV18 and TRBJ1-6 provide the parts outside the CDR3, is NAGVMQNPRHLVRRRGQEARLRCSPMKGHSHVYWYRQLPEEGLKFMVYLQKENIIDESGMPKERFSAEFPKEGPSILRIQQVVRGDSAAYFCASSPDSNSPLHFGNGTRLTVT.

The gene calls are TRBV3-1 (or the pseudogene TRBV3-2) and TRBJ1-4, with D perhaps matching TRBD1 (6 bases). The V end lost 2 bases, the J end lost 4 bases, and 8 bases lay between the germline ends. Germline CDR1 reads LGHDT; CDR2 reads YNNKEL (reference sequence). The CDR3 is 14 residues long. The CDR3 spells CASSQRGGNEKLFF. In DNA form, the CDR3 reads TGTGCCAGCAGCCAACGAGGGGGTAATGAAAAACTGTTTTTT.

This rearrangement joins TRBV19 to TRBJ1-2; D unclear. The CDR3 has 9 amino acids. Germline loops: CDR1 LNHDA, CDR2 SQIVND (reference sequence). V lost 6 bases to trimming and J lost 7 bases, with 3 bases between them. The CDR3 DNA is TGTGCCAGTAGGCGTGGCTACACCTTC. Translating gives CASRRGYTF.

The chain joins TRBV19 to TRBJ2-5, with 10 bases aligning to TRBD2. Germline CDR1 is LNHDA and CDR2 is SQIVND (reference sequence). The CDR3 contains 14 residues. The J segment lost 5 bases and the V segment lost 6 bases, leaving 6 bases of the junction unmatched. CDR3 in amino acids: CASRPGLATETQYF. CDR3 DNA: TGTGCCAGTAGACCGGGACTAGCGACGGAGACCCAGTACTTC. Using reference TRBV19 and TRBJ2-5 for the parts outside the CDR3, the full variable domain is DGGITQSPKYLFRKEGQNVTLSCEQNLNHDAMYWYRQDPGQGLRLIYYSQIVNDFQKGDIAEGYSVSREKKESFPLTVTSAQKNPTAFYLCASRPGLATETQYFGPGTRLLVL.

The rearrangement links TRBV7-2 to TRBJ2-7; 9 bases align to TRBD2. Germline CDR1 is SGHTA and CDR2 is FQGNSA. This CDR3 has 17 amino acids. V was clipped by 3 bases and J by 6 bases; unmatched bases: 15. CDR3 region: CASSLSVRGGLQSEQYV. The CDR3 nucleotides read TGTGCCAGCAGCTTGTCTGTGCGGGGGGGCCTTCAAAGCGAGCAGTACGTC.

This chain uses TRBV28 with TRBJ1-2, with 8 bases lining up with TRBD1. The trim removed 6 bases at V and 4 bases at J, leaving 10 bases unmatched. The CDR3 loop spans 15 amino acids. Per the germline V gene, CDR1 is MDHEN and CDR2 is SYDVKM. The CDR3 reads CASSELATGAYGYTF. CDR3 coding DNA: TGTGCCAGCAGCGAGCTTGCGACAGGGGCCTATGGCTACACCTTC.

The chain combines TRBV5-4 with TRBJ1-2; 8 nucleotides match TRBD1. The ends lost 4 bases at V and 4 bases at J; junction bases unmatched: 6. CDR3 length equals 14 residues. Germline V gene data show CDR1 as SGHNT and CDR2 as YYREEE (reference sequence). The CDR3 DNA reads TGTGCCAGCAGCCCAGACAGGGGTGGCTATGGCTACACCTTC. It is translated as CASSPDRGGYGYTF. The whole variable domain, remainder taken from reference TRBV5-4 and TRBJ1-2, is ETGVTQSPTHLIKTRGQQVTLRCSSQSGHNTVSWYQQALGQGPQFIFQYYREEENGRGNFPPRFSGLQFPNYSSELNVNALELDDSALYLCASSPDRGGYGYTFGSGTRLTVV.

The V gene is TRBV9, the J gene TRBJ1-4; 8 nucleotides match TRBD1. There are 15 residues in the CDR3. Germline V gene data show CDR1 as SGDLS and CDR2 as YYNGEE. J was trimmed by 0 bases and V by 4 bases; bases with no gene match: 2. The CDR3 DNA sequence: TGTGCCAGCAGCAAACAGGGGGCAACTAATGAAAAACTGTTTTTT. Translating gives CASSKQGATNEKLFF.

The CDR3 nucleotides read TGTGCCAGCAGCTTTTCTTCTAGCGAGCAGTACGTC. This encodes CASSFSSSEQYV. This chain uses TRBV12-1 with TRBJ2-7; the DNA was not compared with TRBD2, the D call given in the table. TRBV12-1 is a listed pseudogene. The CDR3 is 12 amino acids.

This clone was observed a single time. The chain combines TRBV7-2 with TRBJ2-3, with 8 bases that match TRBD2. V was pared by 1 base and J by 2 bases, with 8 bases of the junction left unmatched. This CDR3 contains 17 residues. The germline gives CDR1 SGHTA, CDR2 FQGNSA. In DNA, the CDR3 is TGTGCCAGCAGCTTAGGGAGAGGCGGGGGGTCCACAGATACGCAGTATTTT. Translation gives CASSLGRGGGSTDTQYF.

The chain recombines TRBV4-2 with TRBJ1-5; D is perhaps TRBD1 (6 bases). The CDR3 sequence is 16 residues long. Trimming stripped 0 bases from V and 4 bases from J, with 13 bases between. The germline V gene has CDR1 LGHNA and CDR2 YNFKEQ. CDR3 in DNA: TGTGCCAGCAGCCAAGATACCCCCGGACAGAATCAGCCCCAGCATTTT. It codes for CASSQDTPGQNQPQHF.

This rearrangement joins TRBV6-5 to TRBJ2-5; 7 bases map to TRBD1. V lost 5 bases to trimming and J lost 5 bases; unmatched junction nucleotides: 8. The germline gives CDR1 MNHEY, CDR2 SVGAGI. The CDR3 consists of 14 residues. As DNA, the CDR3 is TGTGCCAGCAGTCCCGGACAGGCTAAGGAGACCCAGTACTTC. Protein: CASSPGQAKETQYF.

This chain joins TRBV19 and TRBJ1-1; D not certain. Trimming stripped 3 bases from V and 1 base from J, with 6 bases between. The CDR3 spans 13 residues. CDR1 and CDR2 (germline): LNHDA, SQIVND (reference sequence). CDR3 DNA sequence: TGTGCCAGTAGTATTAACCCGAACACTGAAGCTTTCTTT. Translation: CASSINPNTEAFF.

The J gene is TRBJ1-2, the V gene TRBV14; D is perhaps TRBD1 (6 bases). The CDR3 is 17 amino acids. V lost 0 bases and J 4 bases, leaving 18 bases between the germline ends. Germline V gene lookup returns CDR1 SGHDN and CDR2 FVKESK. This CDR3 is CASSQDEQGVFLYGYTF. The CDR3, as DNA: TGTGCCAGCAGCCAAGACGAACAGGGTGTTTTTCTCTATGGCTACACCTTC.

This sequence joins TRBV5-1 and TRBJ2-2; tentative D call: TRBD1 (6 bases). Per the germline V gene, CDR1 is SGHRS and CDR2 is YFSETQ. CDR3 length equals 15 residues. The V gene lost 2 bases and the J gene lost 3 bases, with 11 bases spanning the gap. The CDR3 protein is CASSLRTVDTGELFF. CDR3 in DNA: TGCGCCAGCAGCTTAAGGACAGTGGACACCGGGGAGCTGTTTTTT.

CDR3 region: CATSDHAVNYGYTF. CDR3 bases: TGTGCCACCAGTGATCATGCCGTCAACTATGGCTACACCTTC. This chain links TRBV24-1 with TRBJ1-2; no firm D call. Trimming took 3 bases from V and 2 from J, leaving 9 bases between them. This CDR3 is 14 amino acids long. CDR1 KGHDR and CDR2 SFDVKD come from the germline V gene.

There are a few counts of this clone. This chain uses TRBV9 with TRBJ2-2; perhaps TRBD1 as D (6 bases). CDR1 SGDLS and CDR2 YYNGEE come from the germline V gene. Trimming pared 4 bases from V and 2 bases from J, leaving 12 bases between. The CDR3 totals 15 residues. CDR3 residues: CASSPWTANTGELFF. The DNA for the CDR3 is TGTGCCAGCAGCCCATGGACAGCTAACACCGGGGAGCTGTTTTTT.